These 23 T cell receptor beta chains were sequenced from one sample in a study of blood T cell repertoires in COVID-19. Clones were sequenced by immunoSEQ multiplex PCR, and TCRdb holds only the in-frame ones, with some missing. The sample lists about 190,000 clones, about 85% occurring once. Material for sequencing was peripheral blood. Source of these receptors: a human donor in a cohort sampled during active COVID-19.

The table lists this clone with a count of one. The CDR3: CASSLGRGLGEQFF. The DNA of the CDR3 is TGTGCCAGCAGCTTAGGCCGAGGCCTGGGTGAGCAGTTCTTC. The V and J genes are TRBV7-2 and TRBJ2-1; D is unresolved. Germline V gene lookup returns CDR1 SGHTA and CDR2 FQGNSA. This CDR3 has 14 residues. V dropped 1 base and J dropped 9 bases, with 13 bases sitting between them.

CDR3 loop: CASNLRSGDGYTF. The DNA of the CDR3 is TGTGCCAGCAACCTAAGATCAGGGGATGGCTACACCTTC. V is TRBV6-5 and J is TRBJ1-2; a weak D match, TRBD1 (6 bases). CDR3 length equals 13 residues. The germline V gene has CDR1 MNHEY and CDR2 SVGAGI. Trimming left V 7 bases short and J 6 bases short, with 15 bases between.

This clone occurred a few times. The V gene is TRBV18, the J gene TRBJ1-1; D call uncertain. V shed 1 base and J shed 6 bases, with 15 bases lying between them. Germline V gives CDR1 KGHSH, CDR2 LQKENI. The CDR3 totals 15 residues. The CDR3 DNA sequence: TGTGCCAGCTCACCACAGCCCCTCTTTGTCCCTGAAGCTTTCTTT. This codes for CASSPQPLFVPEAFF.

This sequence joins TRBV5-1 and TRBJ2-7; possible D gene TRBD2, 5 bases. The CDR3 has 15 amino acids. Germline assignment: CDR1 SGHRS and CDR2 YFSETQ. V lost 0 bases, J lost 3 bases, and 13 bases lay in between. In DNA form, the CDR3 reads TGCGCCAGCAGCTTGGACACGGGAAGCCACTACGAGCAGTACTTC. This codes for CASSLDTGSHYEQYF.

A note on this clone: The sample holds other DNA sequences that translate to the same CDR3. J is TRBJ1-1 and V is TRBV19, with D tentatively TRBD1 (5 bases). The germline gives CDR1 LNHDA, CDR2 SQIVND (reference sequence). The CDR3 runs 13 residues. Trimming took off 4 bases at V and 1 base at J, with 7 bases between the two ends. DNA for the CDR3: TGTGCCAGTAGTACGACAGAGAACACTGAAGCTTTCTTT. Translated, it gives CASSTTENTEAFF.

V gene TRBV7-2 combines with J gene TRBJ1-2; D call uncertain. V dropped 1 base and J dropped 14 bases, with 20 bases sitting between them. The CDR3 spans 14 residues. Germline CDR1 is SGHTA and CDR2 is FQGNSA. The CDR3 sequence is CASSLEAVQRVGTF. As DNA, the CDR3 is TGTGCCAGCAGCTTAGAGGCTGTACAGAGGGTAGGGACCTTC.

The chain is built from TRBV28 and TRBJ2-2, with a tentative D call TRBD1 (6 bases). The germline V and J ends were trimmed by 3 bases and 3 bases, with 11 bases remaining between them. Germline assignment: CDR1 MDHEN and CDR2 SYDVKM. The length of the CDR3 is 15 residues. Written as DNA, the CDR3 is TGTGCCAGCAGTTTCCGGGACACCTACACCGGGGAGCTGTTTTTT. Its protein is CASSFRDTYTGELFF.

The chain joins TRBV6-5 to TRBJ1-6; D gene unclear. Germline-derived CDR1 and CDR2 are MNHEY and SVGAGI. CDR3 length: 15 residues. Trimming took off 0 bases at V and 10 bases at J, with 13 bases between the two ends. CDR3 DNA: TGTGCCAGCAGTTACTCGAGAAGGAGAGGATCACCCCTCCACTTT. Its protein is CASSYSRRRGSPLHF.

The V call is TRBV3-1 (or the pseudogene TRBV3-2), the J call TRBJ1-5; perhaps TRBD1 as D (5 bases). Germline lookup yields CDR1 LGHDT and CDR2 YNNKEL (reference sequence). Trimming stripped 2 bases from V and 4 bases from J, with 12 bases between. The CDR3 is 15 residues long. This CDR3 is CASSQQAGGNQPQHF. The CDR3 region has the DNA TGTGCCAGCAGCCAACAGGCGGGGGGGAATCAGCCCCAGCATTTT.

This sequence joins TRBV3-1 (or the pseudogene TRBV3-2) and TRBJ2-1; TRBD2 matches 8 bases. After removal of 2 bases from V and 6 bases from J, the junction contained 6 bases not matched to a gene. There are 15 residues in the CDR3. Per germline, CDR1 LGHDT and CDR2 YNNKEL (reference sequence). The CDR3, as DNA: TGTGCCAGCAGCCAACAAGCGGGGGTAGGCAATGAGCAGTTCTTC. Residues: CASSQQAGVGNEQFF.

The CDR3 DNA follows: TGTGCCAGCAGCTTGGCCGCCGGACAGGGAGTGCAGTTCTTC. It translates to CASSLAAGQGVQFF. The chain has TRBV5-8 and TRBJ2-1; 8 nucleotides line up with TRBD1. The junction had 8 bases not matched to a gene; V was cut back by 0 bases and J by 12 bases. This CDR3 has 14 residues. The V gene's germline CDR1 is SGHTS and CDR2 YDEGEE.

V is TRBV6-5 and J is TRBJ1-2, with unresolved D. The ends were cut back, 8 bases at V and 8 bases at J, with 15 bases in the middle. Germline values: CDR1 MNHEY, CDR2 SVGAGI. The CDR3 contains 12 residues. This CDR3 reads CASAEGARGYTF. DNA for the CDR3: TGTGCCAGCGCTGAGGGAGCTCGGGGCTACACCTTC.

The genes are TRBV21-1 and TRBJ2-7; the D call TRBD1 from the table was never checked on the DNA. TRBV21-1 is a listed pseudogene. The CDR3 has 15 residues. CDR3 region: CARQGASLRVHEQYV. The CDR3 bases are TGTGCCAGACAGGGGGCCTCCCTACGCGTTCACGAGCAGTACGTC.

The chain has TRBV6-6 and TRBJ2-2; D is unclear. V was shortened by 3 bases and J by 6 bases, with 5 bases between the two germline ends. The CDR3 covers 12 residues. CDR1 is MNHNY and CDR2 is SVGAGI in the germline V gene (reference sequence). In nucleotides, the CDR3 is TGTGCCAGCAGTTATGTCTCCGGGGAGCTGTTTTTT. Protein product: CASSYVSGELFF.

This chain connects TRBV6-2 or TRBV6-3 to TRBJ1-5; D gene uncertain. The CDR3 length is 13 residues. Germline V gene sequence: CDR1 MNHEY, CDR2 SVGEGT. V lost 5 bases, J lost 6 bases, and 11 bases lay in between. The CDR3 sequence is CASSPTRGQPQHF. CDR3 in DNA: TGTGCCAGCAGTCCCACTCGGGGTCAGCCCCAGCATTTT.

The sample holds a few counts of this clone. This sequence joins TRBV9 and TRBJ1-3; 7 bases match TRBD1. The CDR3 loop spans 16 amino acids. V shed 3 bases and J 2 bases; nucleotides not matched to a gene: 8. The germline gives CDR1 SGDLS, CDR2 YYNGEE. The CDR3 sequence is CASSASPTGAGNTIYF. DNA for the CDR3: TGTGCCAGCAGCGCTTCACCTACAGGGGCTGGAAACACCATATATTTT.

The V gene is TRBV2, the J gene TRBJ1-1; D not certain. V lost 3 bases and J lost 11, with 16 bases in between. The CDR3 extends over 13 amino acids. The germline V gene encodes CDR1 SNHLY and CDR2 FYNNEI. The CDR3 coding sequence is TGTGCCAGCAGTGAGTCGGGGTTCCAAGTGGCTTTCTTT. This sequence encodes CASSESGFQVAFF.

The genes are TRBV10-3 and TRBJ2-3; D possibly corresponds to TRBD2 (6 bases). The CDR3 has 15 residues. V was trimmed by 7 bases and J by 3 bases, leaving 17 bases between them. Germline V gives CDR1 ENHRY, CDR2 SYGVKD. This CDR3 is CAIKGTAGRTDTQYF. DNA for the CDR3: TGTGCCATCAAAGGGACGGCAGGGAGGACAGATACGCAGTATTTT.

The chain uses TRBV10-3 and TRBJ1-4; TRBD1 agrees at 9 bases. The junction had 15 bases not matched to a gene; V was cut back by 7 bases and J by 0 bases. The germline CDR1 and CDR2 sequences are ENHRY and SYGVKD. This CDR3 comprises 19 residues. CDR3 in amino acids: CAITTGGVGMPTTNEKLFF. The DNA for the CDR3 is TGTGCCATCACCACAGGGGGCGTCGGGATGCCTACAACTAATGAAAAACTGTTTTTT.

The rearrangement uses TRBV25-1 and TRBJ2-3; D perhaps matches TRBD1 (5 bases). This CDR3 has 14 residues. In germline, CDR1 is MGHDK, CDR2 SYGVNS. The germline V and J ends were trimmed by 4 bases and 2 bases, with 10 bases remaining between them. The CDR3, as DNA: TGTGCCAGCAGTGGTTCGACAGTCACAGATACGCAGTATTTT. Translated: CASSGSTVTDTQYF.

This clone occurred once. The V gene is TRBV18, the J gene TRBJ2-1, with D possibly TRBD1 on 6 matching bases. The CDR3 runs to 12 residues. V dropped 6 bases and J dropped 5 bases, with 8 bases sitting between them. Looked up from germline, CDR1 is KGHSH and CDR2 is LQKENI. The CDR3 DNA sequence: TGTGCCAGCTCGGGGGCCAACAATGAGCAGTTCTTC. Translated, it gives CASSGANNEQFF.

The chain joins TRBV27 to TRBJ2-7; D possibly corresponds to TRBD1 (7 bases). This CDR3 comprises 15 residues. V lost 6 bases to trimming and J lost 4 bases, with 19 bases between them. Germline CDR1 is MNHEY and CDR2 is SMNVEV (reference sequence). The CDR3 spells CASSQNRGGGYEQYF. The DNA of the CDR3 is TGTGCCAGCAGCCAGAACAGGGGAGGTGGGTACGAGCAGTACTTC.

In its sample, this clone was seen a few times. V is TRBV5-1 and J is TRBJ1-1; D gene uncertain. In germline, CDR1 is SGHRS, CDR2 YFSETQ. The CDR3 extends over 15 amino acids. V shed 3 bases and J shed 1 base, with 13 bases lying between them. The CDR3 DNA follows: TGCGCCAGCAGCTCGGGAGACATACGGAACACTGAAGCTTTCTTT. Protein sequence: CASSSGDIRNTEAFF.